This TCR beta chain came from a study of control samples from healthy donors and cancer patients. Produced via immunoSEQ multiplex PCR; TCRdb's table is partial and in-frame only. The data contain 150,000 or so clones, roughly 93% of them seen just once; the ten biggest clones take up roughly 5.5%. Trimming shortened V by 1 base and J by 2 bases, and 2 bases separated the two germline ends. Germline V gives CDR1 GTSNPN, CDR2 SVGIG (reference sequence). The CDR3 contains 11 residues. The sequence was obtained from a man between 18 and 35 years old in good health. The V call is TRBV30, the J call TRBJ1-1; the D is unclear. Sequencing was performed on blood. The CDR3 protein is CAWSDNTEAFF. The DNA of the CDR3 is TGTGCCTGGAGTGACAACACTGAAGCTTTCTTT.